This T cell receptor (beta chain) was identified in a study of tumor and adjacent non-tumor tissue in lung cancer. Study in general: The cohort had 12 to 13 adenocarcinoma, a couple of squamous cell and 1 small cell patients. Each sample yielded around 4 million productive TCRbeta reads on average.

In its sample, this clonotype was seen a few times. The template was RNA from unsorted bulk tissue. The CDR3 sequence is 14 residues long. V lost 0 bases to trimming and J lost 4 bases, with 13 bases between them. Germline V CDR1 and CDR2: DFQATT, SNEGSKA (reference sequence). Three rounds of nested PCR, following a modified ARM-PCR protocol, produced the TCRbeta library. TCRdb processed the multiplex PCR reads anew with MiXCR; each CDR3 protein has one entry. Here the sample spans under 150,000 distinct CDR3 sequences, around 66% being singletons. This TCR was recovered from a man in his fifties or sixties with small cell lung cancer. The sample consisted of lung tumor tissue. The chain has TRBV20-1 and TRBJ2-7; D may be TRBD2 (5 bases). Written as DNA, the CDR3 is TGCAGTGCTAGAGATACGAGGGCGACTTACGAGCAGTACTTC. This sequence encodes CSARDTRATYEQYF.